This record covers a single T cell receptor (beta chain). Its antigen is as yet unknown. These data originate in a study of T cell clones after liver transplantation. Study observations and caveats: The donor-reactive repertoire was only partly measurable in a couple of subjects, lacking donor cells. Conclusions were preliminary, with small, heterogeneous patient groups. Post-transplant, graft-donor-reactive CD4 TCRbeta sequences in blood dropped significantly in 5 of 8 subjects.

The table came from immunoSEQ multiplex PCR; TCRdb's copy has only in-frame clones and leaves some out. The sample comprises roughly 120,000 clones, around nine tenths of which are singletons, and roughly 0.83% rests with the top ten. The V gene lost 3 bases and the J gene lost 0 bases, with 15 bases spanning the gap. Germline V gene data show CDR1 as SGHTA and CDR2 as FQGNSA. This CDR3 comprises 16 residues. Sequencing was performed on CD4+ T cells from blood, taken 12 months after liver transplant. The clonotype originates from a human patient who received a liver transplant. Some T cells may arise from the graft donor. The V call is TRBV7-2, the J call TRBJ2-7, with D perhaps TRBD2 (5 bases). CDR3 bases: TGTGCCAGCAGCTTTCCCCCCGGGGAAATCTCCTACGAGCAGTACTTC. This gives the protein CASSFPPGEISYEQYF.